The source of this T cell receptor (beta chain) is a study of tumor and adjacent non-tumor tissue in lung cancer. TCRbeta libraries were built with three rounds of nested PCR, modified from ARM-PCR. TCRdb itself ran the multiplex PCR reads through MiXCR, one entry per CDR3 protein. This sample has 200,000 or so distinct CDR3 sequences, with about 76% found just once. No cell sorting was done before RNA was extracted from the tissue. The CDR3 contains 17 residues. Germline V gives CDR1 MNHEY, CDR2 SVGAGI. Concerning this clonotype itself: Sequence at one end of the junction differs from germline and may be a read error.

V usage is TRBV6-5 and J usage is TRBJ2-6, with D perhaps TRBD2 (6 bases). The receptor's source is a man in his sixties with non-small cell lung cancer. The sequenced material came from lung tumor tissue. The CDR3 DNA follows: TGTGCCAGCAGGGACTGGGGGGAGAAGCCTGGGGCCTACGTCCTGAATTTC. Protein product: CASRDWGEKPGAYVLNF.